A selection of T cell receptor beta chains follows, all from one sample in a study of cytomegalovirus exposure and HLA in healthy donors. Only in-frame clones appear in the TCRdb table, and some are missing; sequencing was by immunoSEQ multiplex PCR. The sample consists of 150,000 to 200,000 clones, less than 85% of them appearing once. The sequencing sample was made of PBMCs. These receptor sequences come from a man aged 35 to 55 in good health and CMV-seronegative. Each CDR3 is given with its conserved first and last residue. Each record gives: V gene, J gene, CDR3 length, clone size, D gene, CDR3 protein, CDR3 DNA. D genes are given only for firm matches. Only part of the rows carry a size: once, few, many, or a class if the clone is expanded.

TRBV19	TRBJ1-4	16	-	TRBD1	CASSPGATGVVEKLFF	TGTGCCAGTAGCCCGGGGGCGACAGGGGTAGTGGAAAAACTGTTTTTT
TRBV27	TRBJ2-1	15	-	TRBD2	CASTQAGLASDEQFF	TGTGCCAGCACTCAAGCAGGACTAGCTAGCGATGAGCAGTTCTTC
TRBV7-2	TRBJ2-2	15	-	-	CASSFWAQSEGELFF	TGTGCCAGCAGCTTCTGGGCCCAAAGTGAGGGGGAGCTGTTTTTT
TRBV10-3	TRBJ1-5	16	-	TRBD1	CAISTGGTGNTGPQHF	TGTGCCATCAGTACAGGCGGGACAGGGAATACAGGGCCCCAGCATTTT
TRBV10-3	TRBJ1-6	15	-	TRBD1	CAISESPGGRSPLHF	TGTGCCATCAGTGAGTCCCCAGGGGGCAGATCACCCCTCCACTTT
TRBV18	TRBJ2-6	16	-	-	CASSPRNRVGANVLTF	TGTGCCAGCTCACCAAGAAACAGGGTTGGGGCCAACGTCCTGACTTTC
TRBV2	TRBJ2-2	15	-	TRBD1	CASSEQGANTGELFF	TGTGCCAGCAGTGAACAGGGGGCGAACACCGGGGAGCTGTTTTTT
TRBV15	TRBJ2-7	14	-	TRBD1	CATSRDQGAYEQYF	TGTGCCACTAGCAGAGATCAGGGGGCCTACGAGCAGTACTTC
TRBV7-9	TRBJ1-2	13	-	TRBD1	CASSLGQGDGYTF	TGTGCCAGCAGCCTAGGACAGGGAGACGGCTACACCTTC
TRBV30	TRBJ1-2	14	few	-	CAWTSTLGGYGYTF	TGTGCCTGGACTTCCACGCTAGGGGGCTATGGCTACACCTTC
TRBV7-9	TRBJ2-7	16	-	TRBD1	CASSLLDRASSYEQYF	TGTGCCAGCAGCTTACTTGACAGGGCAAGCTCCTACGAGCAGTACTTC
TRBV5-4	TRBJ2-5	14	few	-	CASSLGQYQETQYF	TGTGCCAGCAGCTTGGGGCAGTACCAAGAGACCCAGTACTTC
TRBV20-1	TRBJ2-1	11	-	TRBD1	CSTGGYNEQFF	TGCAGTACAGGGGGGTACAATGAGCAGTTCTTC
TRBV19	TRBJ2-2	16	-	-	CASSIYARYDTGELFF	TGTGCCAGTAGTATTTACGCCAGATACGACACCGGGGAGCTGTTTTTT
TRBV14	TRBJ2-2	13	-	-	CASSRQEVGELFF	TGTGCCAGCAGCCGACAGGAGGTCGGGGAGCTGTTTTTT
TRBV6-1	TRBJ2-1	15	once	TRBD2	CASREAGAVHGEQFF	TGTGCCAGCAGGGAAGCGGGGGCCGTCCACGGTGAGCAGTTCTTC
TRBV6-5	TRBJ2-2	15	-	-	CASRPGVANTGELFF	TGTGCCAGCAGACCCGGAGTAGCGAACACCGGGGAGCTGTTTTTT
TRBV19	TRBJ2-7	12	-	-	CASSKTGYEQYF	TGTGCCAGTAGTAAGACAGGCTACGAGCAGTACTTC
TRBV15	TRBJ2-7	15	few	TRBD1	CATSRTGTGGGEQYF	TGTGCCACCAGCAGAACCGGGACAGGGGGCGGCGAGCAGTACTTC
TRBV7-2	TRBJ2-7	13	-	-	CASSLAYRNEQYF	TGTGCCAGCAGCTTAGCGTACAGGAACGAGCAGTACTTC
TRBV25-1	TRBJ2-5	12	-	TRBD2	CARRTREETQYF	TGTGCCAGAAGGACTAGAGAAGAGACCCAGTACTTC
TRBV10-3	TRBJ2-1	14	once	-	CAISTDTAGNEQFF	TGTGCCATCAGTACGGACACCGCGGGGAATGAGCAGTTCTTC
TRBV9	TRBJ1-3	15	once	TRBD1	CASSAQQGTGNTIYF	TGTGCCAGCAGCGCCCAACAGGGGACAGGAAACACCATATATTTT
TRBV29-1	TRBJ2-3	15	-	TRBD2	CSAHLSGRVWDTQYF	TGCAGCGCCCACCTTAGCGGGAGGGTCTGGGATACGCAGTATTTT
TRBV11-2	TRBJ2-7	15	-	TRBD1	CASSVMTGGPYEQYF	TGTGCCAGCAGCGTAATGACAGGGGGCCCCTACGAGCAGTACTTC
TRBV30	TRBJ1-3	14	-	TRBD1	CAWRAGQGFNTIYF	TGTGCCTGGAGGGCGGGACAGGGGTTCAACACCATATATTTT
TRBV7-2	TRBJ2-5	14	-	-	CASSLLDYQETQYF	TGTGCCAGCAGCTTATTGGACTACCAAGAGACCCAGTACTTC
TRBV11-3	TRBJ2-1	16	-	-	CASSPFGGLDYNEQFF	TGTGCCAGCAGCCCATTCGGGGGATTGGACTACAATGAGCAGTTCTTC
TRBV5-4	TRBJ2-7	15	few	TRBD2	CASSLELAGGHEQYF	TGTGCCAGCAGCTTGGAGTTGGCGGGAGGTCACGAGCAGTACTTC
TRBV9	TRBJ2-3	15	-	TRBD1	CASSVVTGQGSAQYF	TGTGCCAGCAGCGTAGTCACGGGACAGGGGTCAGCGCAGTATTTT
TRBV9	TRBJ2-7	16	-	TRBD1	CASSVVGDRGLKEQYF	TGTGCCAGCAGCGTAGTGGGGGACAGGGGTCTAAAGGAGCAGTACTTC